This T cell receptor (beta chain) was identified in a study of blood T cell repertoires in COVID-19. In the study overall: The United States, Italy and Spain were the sources of the acute and convalescent COVID-19 samples. From T cells, B-cell-depleted T cells, or PBMCs came the material, which was cDNA or gDNA.

The data were produced by immunoSEQ multiplex PCR, yet TCRdb's version contains in-frame clones alone and is incomplete. This sample has about 94,000 clones, with roughly 80% found just once. The V gene lost 0 bases and the J gene lost 1 base, with 7 bases spanning the gap. The CDR3 extends over 14 amino acids. The germline CDR1 and CDR2 sequences are SGHRS and YFSETQ. In the case of this clone: The sample has other DNA sequences that encode this CDR3 too.

The receptor comes from a man between 60 and 70 years old with acute or convalescent COVID-19. The sample was peripheral blood. The chain uses TRBV5-1 and TRBJ1-1; D is unresolved. CDR3 coding DNA: TGCGCCAGCAGCTTGGCTGGAGGGAACACTGAAGCTTTCTTT. Its translation: CASSLAGGNTEAFF.